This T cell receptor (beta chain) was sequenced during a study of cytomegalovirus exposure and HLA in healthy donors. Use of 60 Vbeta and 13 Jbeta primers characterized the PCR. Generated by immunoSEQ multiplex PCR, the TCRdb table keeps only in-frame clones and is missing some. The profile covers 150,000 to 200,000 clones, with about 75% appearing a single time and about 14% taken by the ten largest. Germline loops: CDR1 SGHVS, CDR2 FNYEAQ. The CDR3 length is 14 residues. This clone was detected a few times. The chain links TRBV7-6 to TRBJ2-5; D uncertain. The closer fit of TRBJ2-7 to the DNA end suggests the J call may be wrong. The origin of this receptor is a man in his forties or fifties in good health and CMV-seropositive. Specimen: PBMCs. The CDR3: CASSLATPPYEQYF. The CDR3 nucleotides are TGTGCCAGCAGCTTAGCAACGCCGCCCTACGAGCAGTACTTC.